The TCR beta chain under discussion was sequenced for a study of cytomegalovirus exposure and HLA in healthy donors (dated by TCRdb to about 2017). In terms of the full investigation: According to an earlier analysis of a few hundred of the donors, about 179 million T cells yielded approximately 120 million unique TCR beta sequences and 276 Gb of sequence data. An early release that covered roughly 600 HLA-typed donors contained approximately 290 gigabases of sequencing data and tens of millions of unique TCR sequences. The genetic ancestry cluster associated with self-reported Caucasian donors included 81% of the 350 to 500 genotyped donors. The study aimed to test whether signatures of past pathogen exposure could be identified by cataloging public T cell receptors. Using immunosequencing, the study profiled T cell repertoires from approximately 700 subjects and related those repertoires to cytomegalovirus serostatus. In addition to the first cohort of approximately 670 subjects, a separate validation cohort of some 120 different subjects was used. The study combined high-throughput TCR immunosequencing, statistical association of individual TCRs with disease status, and machine learning to predict cytomegalovirus infection status. In a later analysis, previously published TCR beta repertoires from 600 to 850 donors were re-analyzed and high-resolution HLA genotyping was added so that TCR occurrence patterns could be studied. Rather than using new phenotypic data, the later analysis identified candidate immune exposures from TCR beta sequences and from how often those sequences occurred across donors. An earlier analysis of a few hundred of the donors applied high-throughput TCR beta sequencing to assess whether each TCR beta V gene segment acted as functional or pseudogenic. Donor age, sex, ethnicity and CMV serostatus were compiled together with the repertoire data. A later genetic analysis took genome-wide SNP genotypes for about 55% of the roughly 700 donors and used that subset as a discovery cohort. Every discovery cohort repertoire had been produced on one sequencing platform. HLA typing covered class I and class II loci at four-digit resolution. Typing coverage differed by locus: A, B, C, DRB1 and DQB1 were typed in roughly 620-630 donors, DQA1 in roughly 500, DPA1 in 600 to 610, and DPB1 in approximately 450. A few DR-DQ haplotypes were handled as single units for association and clustering because linkage in the cohort was strong. Across some 400 genotyped donors of the cohort, an average of about 240,000 unique TCR beta nucleotide sequences per donor were sequenced, and 15% to 20% of those sequences were non-productive.

The cohort comprised more than 550 healthy bone marrow donors. At the time of sampling, all cohort members were nominally healthy, though unrecorded immune exposures were likely present. The donor was CMV seronegative and belonged to the group of 350 or so seronegative cohort members. Each donor provided a peripheral blood sample, and peripheral blood mononuclear cells were used for TCR beta sequencing. Genomic DNA extraction from the blood cell samples was performed with the Qiagen DNeasy Blood Extraction Kit. Study-wide conclusions, independent of this receptor: The presence/absence analyses assumed that sequencing depth was roughly uniform across donors, and that assumption may not be true. HLA typing was unavailable for some donors at each locus, so association tests used only the typed subset. A cluster of highly shared sequence variants was judged likely to be a technical artifact of the sequencing pipeline. The classifier was reported to diagnose cytomegalovirus status with high specificity and sensitivity in both the original cohort and the validation cohort. Strong co-occurrence of HLA alleles, especially DR and DQ, made assigning TCR associations to individual alleles difficult. Correlated functional status among segregating V segments might reflect linkage disequilibrium, but an unknown experimental factor could not be ruled out. Most TCR sequences were observed very rarely across donors, whereas some public TCRs were present in many individuals. In a later genetic analysis, fewer N-insertions in productive TCRs were reported among donors in an Asian-associated ancestry cluster than the roughly 640-donor mean. The 87-base-pair reads could not distinguish some IMGT-functional V segments, including TRBV6-2 and TRBV6-3, so those segments were excluded. In the study, about 150 TCR beta chains were listed as associated with cytomegalovirus. In a later analysis, HLA-associated TCR beta chains showed more clonal expansion and lower generation probabilities than non-associated chains that were equally common. In vitro tests confirmed that a few of the cytomegalovirus-associated TCR beta chains recognize cytomegalovirus antigens. In a later analysis, TCR association rates were found to vary across HLA loci, with the most associated TCRs seen for DRB1 alleles and the fewest for HLA-C alleles. According to a later analysis, most CMV-associated TCR beta chains appeared to be HLA-restricted, and the HLA associations seemed to be driven largely by CMV exposure. In an earlier analysis of about 600 of the donors, most TCR beta V segments appeared in productive rearrangements about 87% or about 30% of the time, broadly matching IMGT annotations. According to a later analysis, parvovirus B19, influenza, CMV and Epstein-Barr virus appeared linked to several top co-occurrence clusters. The earlier analysis of 587 of the donors excluded some 15 rarely observed V segments, including chromosome 9 orphons, because counts were too low. The cohort was sequenced for TCR beta chains only, and without alpha or paired-chain data the features that could be detected were limited. A further reported finding was that TCR beta sequences accurately predicted the HLA-A and HLA-B alleles for most subjects in the first cohort. Immune exposure information for the cohort was limited to CMV serostatus. It was suggested by the authors that the approach could potentially be generalized to other disease states and immunological phenotypes. An association between a missense DCLRE1C variant and V-gene and J-gene trimming of TCR beta chains was found in a later genetic analysis and replicated in an independent cohort. A later analysis associated 15,000 to 20,000 TCR beta sequences with specific HLA alleles at a false discovery rate of 0.05.

On this clone: Its antigen is currently not known. No clone much larger than this one lies a single base away; base qualities are absent.

Preparation of the library involved the immunoSEQ multiplex PCR assay. For the multiplex PCR, a mixture combining 60 forward primers for TCR Vbeta segments and 13 reverse primers for TCR Jbeta segments was used. The CDR3 region of rearranged TCR beta genes was amplified from genomic DNA by a multiplex PCR assay. The Illumina HiSeq System was used to sequence the amplified TCR beta libraries as 87-base-pair reads. In the source study's methods: In a later analysis, tens of millions of unique TCR beta chains were counted across the 500 to 850 repertoires, and roughly 11 million of these chains were shared by at least two donors. A nearest-neighbor algorithm error-corrected the raw reads and collapsed the reads into unique sequences, merging closely related sequences to remove PCR and sequencing errors. To assign V, D and J gene segments, CDR3 sequences were aligned to IMGT reference sequences. For a sequence to be retained, at least a six-nucleotide match to both a V gene segment and a J gene segment was required. A rearrangement was called productive if the CDR3 had no stop codons and remained in frame with V and J, and every other rearrangement was called non-productive. Following IMGT convention, CDR3 was defined as the stretch from the second conserved V-encoded cysteine to the conserved J-encoded phenylalanine. The earlier analysis of 500 to 750 of the donors excluded any sequence lacking an unambiguous match to a single V gene segment. In an earlier analysis of a few hundred of the donors, V segments were called functional above 56.7% productive rearrangements and were called segregating when the between-donor standard deviation exceeded 5%. A statistical classification framework was developed to diagnose cytomegalovirus status using the catalog of TCR beta chain sequences. V and J gene assignment, in a later analysis, came from comparing TCR nucleotide sequences with IMGT/GENE-DB human TR gene sequences. A later analysis assigned CDR3 sequences and most-parsimonious VDJ recombination scenarios with the TCRdist pipeline. In a later analysis, each TCR beta chain was defined by its CDR3 amino acid sequence together with its V-gene family, and reads lacking a unique V-gene family were excluded. To address suspected cross-contamination and a sequencing artifact, a later analysis removed roughly 640 highly shared, low-generation-probability nucleotide sequences. In a later analysis, a clonal expansion index for each public chain was calculated from normalized within-repertoire ranks of inferred template counts. A later analysis computed generation probabilities with a VDJ recombination model fitted to out-of-frame rearrangements, and checked the results against IGoR. In a later analysis, hypergeometric tests were used to score TCR-TCR, TCR-HLA and TCR-CMV co-occurrence, with a repertoire-size bias correction applied to TCR pairs. In a later analysis, false discovery rates were estimated by permuting HLA or CMV assignments 20 times. In a later analysis, co-occurring TCRs were grouped using DBSCAN, with TCRdist sequence similarity added in when clustering inside HLA-allele-positive subsets. For co-occurrence clustering, repertoires with fewer than 30,000 or more than 120,000 public chains were excluded, along with 5 or 6 repertoires with anomalous nucleotide sharing. TCRdb limited this immuneACCESS table to in-frame rearrangements with V and J called. A share of clones is missing; checked studies link under half to unresolved V genes, and the rest is unexplained. V, J and clone size are those of that table, while D and trimming were read from the DNA. Counted in this sample were roughly 120,000 clones; around 81% of them appeared once. Together, the top ten hold 3.9% of the sample.

The CDR3, from cysteine to phenylalanine, totals 16 residues. Of all the DNA, just the CDR3 is kept, 48 bases in frame from base 1. CDR1 is given as SEHNR and CDR2 as FQNEAQ, both from the germline V gene (reference sequence). The V and J ends are trimmed by 1 base and 6 bases, leaving 15 bases between them. In this chain, TRBV7-9 is recombined with TRBJ2-2; TRBD1 is a possible D gene, resting on 5 matching bases. The receptor was derived from a woman in her 30s in good health and CMV-seronegative. Specimen: PBMCs. CDR3 sequence: CASSLGRQGGAGELFF. The DNA is TGTGCCAGCAGCTTAGGGCGGCAGGGCGGTGCCGGGGAGCTGTTTTTT.